The 27 T cell receptor beta chains presented below share a single source sample, sequenced in a study of T cells in narcolepsy. This table comes from immunoSEQ multiplex PCR, and its TCRdb copy is limited to in-frame clones, with some not included. The table shows fewer than 40,000 clones, with under 85% occurring only once. The sample taken for sequencing was CD45RA- memory CD4+ T cells from PBMCs. Receptor source: a human donor with narcolepsy.

The chain uses TRBV28 and TRBJ1-2, with D unclear. This CDR3 is built from 10 residues. V lost 9 bases, J lost 1 base, and 3 bases lay in between. Germline V gene sequence: CDR1 MDHEN, CDR2 SYDVKM. The CDR3 bases are TGTGCCAGAGATAACTATGGCTACACCTTC. Its protein is CARDNYGYTF.

The chain is built from TRBV28 and TRBJ2-4; D is ambiguous. This CDR3 has 13 residues. Trimming shortened V by 7 bases and J by 0 bases, and 7 bases separated the two germline ends. The germline gives CDR1 MDHEN, CDR2 SYDVKM. The CDR3 spells CASTAGAKNIQYF. CDR3 nucleotides: TGTGCCAGCACAGCCGGAGCCAAAAACATTCAGTACTTC.

The chain joins TRBV2 to TRBJ1-1; D not certain. The CDR3 has 13 residues. Trimming took off 6 bases at V and 8 bases at J, with 16 bases between the two ends. Germline V gene data show CDR1 as SNHLY and CDR2 as FYNNEI. In DNA form, the CDR3 reads TGTGCCAGCAGCGGTGACCTTTCGAAAGAAGCTTTCTTT. Its translation: CASSGDLSKEAFF.

This chain uses TRBV29-1 with TRBJ2-7; no clear D. Trimming stripped 3 bases from V and 5 bases from J, with 8 bases between. There are 11 residues in the CDR3. Germline CDR1 reads SQVTM; CDR2 reads ANQGSEA. For the CDR3, the DNA is TGCAGCGTTGAGGGTAGTAACGAGCAGTACTTC. It is translated as CSVEGSNEQYF.

The gene calls are TRBV6-1 and TRBJ2-7, with 9 bases that match TRBD2. V lost 8 bases and J lost 2; bases outside the gene matches: 10. CDR1 and CDR2 (germline): MNHNS, SASEGT. The length of the CDR3 is 15 residues. For the CDR3, the DNA is TGTGCCAGCTACCAAGGGGCTAGCGGGGCCTACGAGCAGTACGTC. As protein: CASYQGASGAYEQYV.

V usage is TRBV29-1 and J usage is TRBJ2-3; D may correspond to TRBD1 or TRBD2 (5 bases each). Trimming shortened V by 8 bases and J by 3 bases, and 12 bases separated the two germline ends. The CDR3 spans 12 residues. Germline CDR1 and CDR2: SQVTM and ANQGSEA. The CDR3 sequence is CSILGVTDTQYF. The CDR3 DNA sequence: TGCAGCATCCTGGGGGTAACAGATACGCAGTATTTT.

The chain recombines TRBV16 with TRBJ2-5; 11 bases match TRBD1. The germline CDR1 and CDR2 sequences are KGHSY and FQNENV. Trimming cost V 2 bases and J 2 bases; bases outside gene matches: 13. This CDR3 region has 19 residues. The CDR3 sequence: CASSQRAPGQGALQETQYF. The CDR3 DNA follows: TGTGCCAGCAGCCAAAGAGCACCCGGACAGGGGGCCCTTCAAGAGACCCAGTACTTC.

This rearrangement joins TRBV7-9 to TRBJ2-3; TRBD2 agrees at 8 bases. The junction had 4 bases not matched to a gene; V was cut back by 1 base and J by 1 base. Germline CDR1 and CDR2: SEHNR and FQNEAQ (reference sequence). The CDR3 is made up of 16 amino acids. In DNA, the CDR3 is TGTGCCAGCAGCTTAGAAGCGGGGGTGGGCACAGATACGCAGTATTTT. It is translated as CASSLEAGVGTDTQYF.

V gene TRBV6-1 combines with J gene TRBJ1-2; 7 bases are shared with TRBD1. The CDR3 runs 16 residues. Trimming removed 2 bases from V and 6 bases from J; junction bases left unmatched: 12. Per germline, CDR1 MNHNS and CDR2 SASEGT. Here the CDR3 DNA reads TGTGCCAGCAGTGAAATCGGGCAGGGGGAGGGGGATGGCTACACCTTC. Translated, it gives CASSEIGQGEGDGYTF.

J is TRBJ1-1 and V is TRBV7-2; D is unclear. The CDR3 has 14 residues. Trimming cost V 1 base and J 5 bases, with 11 bases left between them. The germline CDR1 and CDR2 sequences are SGHTA and FQGNSA. The CDR3 is CASSLDRGRTEAFF. For the CDR3, the DNA is TGTGCCAGCAGCTTAGATCGTGGGCGAACTGAAGCTTTCTTT.

The chain is built from TRBV9 and TRBJ2-2, with TRBD2 matching 14 bases. Germline V gene sequence: CDR1 SGDLS, CDR2 YYNGEE. This CDR3 has 18 residues. V was clipped by 4 bases and J by 6 bases; unmatched bases: 11. CDR3 residues: CASSSRLAGGPGAGELFF. The CDR3 DNA is TGTGCCAGCAGCTCCCGACTAGCGGGGGGGCCCGGGGCCGGGGAGCTGTTTTTT.

The V call is TRBV28, the J call TRBJ1-3, with unresolved D. The germline V gene encodes CDR1 MDHEN and CDR2 SYDVKM. V was clipped by 0 bases and J by 0 bases, with 9 bases between them. This CDR3 is built from 16 residues. CDR3 amino acids: CASSLWTQSSGNTIYF. In nucleotides, the CDR3 is TGTGCCAGCAGTTTATGGACACAGTCCTCTGGAAACACCATATATTTT.

This clone has just one count. The chain links TRBV7-8 to TRBJ1-1; D gene uncertain. V was trimmed by 2 bases and J by 3 bases, leaving 4 bases between them. This CDR3 is 12 amino acids long. Per the germline V gene, CDR1 is SGHVS and CDR2 is FQNEAQ. As DNA, the CDR3 is TGTGCCAGCAGCTTAACAGACACTGAAGCTTTCTTT. This translates into CASSLTDTEAFF.

A single count supports this clone. The rearrangement joins TRBV18 to TRBJ2-5; D gene uncertain. Trimming removed 6 bases at V and 3 bases at J, with 5 bases between. This CDR3 region has 11 residues. The germline gives CDR1 KGHSH, CDR2 LQKENI. This CDR3 is CASSLKETQYF. The CDR3 nucleotides read TGTGCCAGCTCGTTAAAAGAGACCCAGTACTTC.

This chain links TRBV11-2 with TRBJ2-7; no firm D call. Germline V CDR1 and CDR2: SGHAT, FQNNGV. Trimming cost V 5 bases and J 0 bases, with 11 bases left between them. CDR3 length: 14 amino acids. The CDR3 region is CASSPGGSSYEQYV. CDR3 coding DNA: TGTGCCAGCAGCCCGGGCGGCAGCTCCTACGAGCAGTACGTC.

The J gene is TRBJ2-2, the V gene TRBV11-2; D might be TRBD2 (5 bases). The germline V and J ends were trimmed by 2 bases and 5 bases, with 9 bases remaining between them. This CDR3 has 14 residues. Germline loops: CDR1 SGHAT, CDR2 FQNNGV. The CDR3 is CASSLSGSTGELFF. The CDR3 DNA is TGTGCCAGCAGCTTATCGGGGAGTACCGGGGAGCTGTTTTTT.

J is TRBJ2-7 and V is TRBV6-6; D gene unclear. V was shortened by 5 bases and J by 6 bases, with 17 bases between the two germline ends. CDR1 and CDR2 (germline): MNHNY, SVGAGI (reference sequence). The CDR3 covers 14 residues. CDR3 nucleotides: TGTGCCAGCAGTCACCCGCACCGACATCCCGAGCAGTACGTC. This sequence encodes CASSHPHRHPEQYV.

V gene TRBV7-9 combines with J gene TRBJ2-3; D is undetermined. The CDR3 loop spans 13 amino acids. Germline values: CDR1 SEHNR, CDR2 FQNEAQ (reference sequence). V lost 4 bases, J lost 0 bases, and 5 bases lay in between. The CDR3 spells CASSSDSTDTQYF. DNA of the CDR3: TGTGCCAGCAGCTCAGATAGCACAGATACGCAGTATTTT.

V and J are TRBV6-6 and TRBJ1-1; TRBD1 matches at 8 bases. V shed 2 bases, J shed 1 base, and the junction held 3 bases outside the gene matches. CDR1 and CDR2 (germline): MNHNY, SVGAGI (reference sequence). This CDR3 has 15 amino acids. The CDR3 DNA sequence: TGTGCCAGCAGTTACCCAGGACAGGGGAACACTGAAGCTTTCTTT. Protein product: CASSYPGQGNTEAFF.

The chain recombines TRBV5-4 with TRBJ2-5; 7 bases agree with TRBD1. The J call may be incorrect, as the DNA end agrees better with TRBJ2-7. Germline V lookup: CDR1 SGHNT, CDR2 YYREEE (reference sequence). This CDR3 has 14 residues. The CDR3, as DNA: TGTGCCAGCAGCCCCAAGGGGGCTTCCTACGAGCAGTACTTC. Its protein product is CASSPKGASYEQYF.

This chain joins TRBV6-1 and TRBJ1-2; possible D gene TRBD1, 5 bases. There are 14 residues in the CDR3. V was pared by 4 bases and J by 4 bases, with 13 bases between. In germline, CDR1 is MNHNS, CDR2 SASEGT. CDR3 coding DNA: TGTGCCAGCAGTGGCTCGGGGACGGGCTATGGCTACACCTTC. Its translation is CASSGSGTGYGYTF.

The chain recombines TRBV7-2 with TRBJ2-7; 7 bases are shared with TRBD1. V dropped 2 bases and J dropped 2; count of bases not matched to a gene: 6. From germline, CDR1 is SGHTA and CDR2 FQGNSA. This CDR3 region has 15 residues. The CDR3 bases are TGTGCCAGCAGCTTAATGGGGCAGGGGGCCTACGAGCAGTACGTC. This translates into CASSLMGQGAYEQYV.

V gene TRBV27 combines with J gene TRBJ2-1, with 11 bases matching TRBD2. In germline, CDR1 is MNHEY, CDR2 SMNVEV (reference sequence). V trimming: 8 bases; J trimming: 6 bases; junction bases outside the gene matches: 9. The CDR3 covers 15 residues. CDR3 DNA: TGTGCCAGCGCCTCCTATAGCGGGGGGGTCAATGAGCAGTTCTTC. Amino acid sequence: CASASYSGGVNEQFF.

The J gene is TRBJ2-2, the V gene TRBV7-3; the D gene is possibly TRBD2 (6 bases). The CDR3 contains 17 residues. Germline CDR1 reads SGHTA; CDR2 reads FQGTGA. Trimming shortened V by 5 bases and J by 4 bases, and 20 bases separated the two germline ends. CDR3 residues: CASSPPGASGGTGELFF. The CDR3 DNA sequence: TGTGCCAGCAGCCCCCCCGGGGCATCCGGGGGCACCGGGGAGCTGTTTTTT. Full variable domain (outside the CDR3, taken from reference TRBV7-3 and TRBJ2-2): GAGVSQTPSNKVTEKGKYVELRCDPISGHTALYWYRQSLGQGPEFLIYFQGTGAADDSGLPNDRFFAVRPEGSVSTLKIQRTERGDSAVYLCASSPPGASGGTGELFFGEGSRLTVL.

The rearrangement uses TRBV18 and TRBJ2-1; TRBD1 agrees at 7 bases. The CDR3 is 16 residues long. V lost 3 bases to trimming and J lost 0 bases; unmatched junction nucleotides: 5. CDR1 and CDR2 (germline): KGHSH, LQKENI. This CDR3 reads CASSPSTGTSYNEQFF. The CDR3 nucleotides read TGTGCCAGCTCACCTTCGACAGGGACCTCCTACAATGAGCAGTTCTTC. The complete variable domain, with remaining parts taken from reference TRBV18 and TRBJ2-1, reads NAGVMQNPRHLVRRRGQEARLRCSPMKGHSHVYWYRQLPEEGLKFMVYLQKENIIDESGMPKERFSAEFPKEGPSILRIQQVVRGDSAAYFCASSPSTGTSYNEQFFGPGTRLTVL.

The V and J genes are TRBV19 and TRBJ1-5, with D perhaps TRBD1 (5 bases). The CDR3 sequence is 13 residues long. Germline CDR1 reads LNHDA; CDR2 reads SQIVND (reference sequence). V was clipped by 5 bases and J by 15 bases, with 20 bases between them. The CDR3: CASSDGYRGPPHF. Written as DNA, the CDR3 is TGTGCCAGTAGTGACGGCTACCGGGGCCCGCCGCATTTT.

V gene TRBV29-1 combines with J gene TRBJ1-1; no firm D call. The germline V gene has CDR1 SQVTM and CDR2 ANQGSEA. The CDR3 loop spans 16 amino acids. V shed 6 bases and J shed 0 bases, with 20 bases lying between them. The CDR3 DNA sequence: TGCAGCGTGCGGGGTGGCTTGGGCGCAATGAACACTGAAGCTTTCTTT. This translates into CSVRGGLGAMNTEAFF.